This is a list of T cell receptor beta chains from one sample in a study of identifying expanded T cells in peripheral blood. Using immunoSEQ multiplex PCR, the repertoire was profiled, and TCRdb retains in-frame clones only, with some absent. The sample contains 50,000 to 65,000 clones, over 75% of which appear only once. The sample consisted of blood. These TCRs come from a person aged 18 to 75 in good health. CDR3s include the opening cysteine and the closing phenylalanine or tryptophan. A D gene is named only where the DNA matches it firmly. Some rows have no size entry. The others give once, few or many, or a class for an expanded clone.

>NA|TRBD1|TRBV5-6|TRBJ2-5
TGTGCCAGCAGCTCCTGGACAGGGGACACAGAGACCCAGTACTTC
CASSSWTGDTETQYF
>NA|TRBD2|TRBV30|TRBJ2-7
TGTGCCTCCGGGACTAGCGGGGAGGCGGGATACGAGCAGTACTTC
CASGTSGEAGYEQYF
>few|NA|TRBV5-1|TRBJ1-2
TGCGCCAGCACCCGTGGAGAAGCAGGCCGCGGGGGTGGCTACACCTTC
CASTRGEAGRGGGYTF
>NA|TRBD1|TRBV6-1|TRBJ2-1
TGTGCCAGCAGGGCCCGGACAGGGGTGGATGAGCAGTTCTTC
CASRARTGVDEQFF
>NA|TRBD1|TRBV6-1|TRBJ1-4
TGTGCCAGCAGACCGGGACAGAATGAAAAACTGTTTTTT
CASRPGQNEKLFF
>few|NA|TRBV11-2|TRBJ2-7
TGTGCCAGCAGCTTAGGGAAGACCTACGAGCAGTACTTC
CASSLGKTYEQYF
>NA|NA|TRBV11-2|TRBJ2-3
TGTGCCAGCAGCCCGGGGATATCCACAGATACGCAGTATTTT
CASSPGISTDTQYF
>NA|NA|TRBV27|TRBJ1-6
TGTGCCAGCAGTAAAGAGTATAATTCACCCCTCCACTTT
CASSKEYNSPLHF
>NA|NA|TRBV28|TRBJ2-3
TGTGCCAGCAGTTCCGACCAGGGGTGGACAGATACGCAGTATTTT
CASSSDQGWTDTQYF
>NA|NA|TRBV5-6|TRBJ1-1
TGTGCCAGCAGCTTGGCCGCGGGGCAATTTACTGAAGCTTTCTTT
CASSLAAGQFTEAFF
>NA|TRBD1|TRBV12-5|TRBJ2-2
TGTGCTAGTGTCAAGGGACAGTACCAGAACACCGGGGAGCTGTTTTTT
CASVKGQYQNTGELFF
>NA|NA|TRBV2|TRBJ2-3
TGTGCCAGCAAATTGAATGGCGGTTTCACAGATACGCAGTATTTT
CASKLNGGFTDTQYF
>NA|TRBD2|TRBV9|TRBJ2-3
TGTGCCAGCAGCGAGAAAGCGGGGGGTAGCACAGATACGCAGTATTTT
CASSEKAGGSTDTQYF
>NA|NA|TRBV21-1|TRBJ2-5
TGTGCCAGCAGCAACCGGGACACTCAAGAGACCCAGTACTTC
CASSNRDTQETQYF
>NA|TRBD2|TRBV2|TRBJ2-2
TGTGCCCGGGAGGGCCAAAGAACCGGGGAGCTGTTTTTT
CAREGQRTGELFF
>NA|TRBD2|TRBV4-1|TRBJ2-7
TGCGCCAGCAGCCAAGATACTAGCGGGGGTTCCTACGAGCAGTACTTC
CASSQDTSGGSYEQYF
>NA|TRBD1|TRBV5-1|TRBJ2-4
TGCGCCAGCAGCCCGCGAGGGGGCCAAAACATTCAGTACTTC
CASSPRGGQNIQYF
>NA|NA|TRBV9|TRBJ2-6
TGTGCCAGCAGCGCCCGGATCAGAAACAGAGCTGGAGACAACGTCCTGACTTTC
CASSARIRNRAGDNVLTF
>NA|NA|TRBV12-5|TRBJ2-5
TGTGCTAGTGGTTTGGTATTCGGCAAGCCCCAGGAGACCCAGTACTTC
CASGLVFGKPQETQYF
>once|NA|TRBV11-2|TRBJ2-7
TGTGCCAGCAGAATAAGTGGGTACTCCTACGAGCAGTACTTC
CASRISGYSYEQYF
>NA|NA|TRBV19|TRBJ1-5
TGTGCCAGTAGTACCCGTGGGCGTCAGCCCCAGCATTTT
CASSTRGRQPQHF
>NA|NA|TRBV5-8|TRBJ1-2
TGTGCCAGCAGCCCGGGTAGAATCCTTGGAAACTATGGCTACACCTTC
CASSPGRILGNYGYTF
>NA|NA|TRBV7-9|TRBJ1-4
TGTGCCAGCAAGCTTGCAACTAATGAAAAACTGTTTTTT
CASKLATNEKLFF
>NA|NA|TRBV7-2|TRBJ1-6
TGTGCCAGCAGCGGAACCAACGGGGGGACCCTCCACTTT
CASSGTNGGTLHF
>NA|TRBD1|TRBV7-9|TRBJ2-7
TGTGCCAGCAGCTTAGGGACAGGTCCCTACGAGCAGTACTTC
CASSLGTGPYEQYF
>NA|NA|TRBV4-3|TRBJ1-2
TGCGCCAGCAGCTCTCTGGCTGGGGGTGGCTACACCTTC
CASSSLAGGGYTF
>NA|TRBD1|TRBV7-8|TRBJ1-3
TGTGCCAGCAGCTTAGCTACAGGGGGAATAAGAAACACCATATATTTT
CASSLATGGIRNTIYF
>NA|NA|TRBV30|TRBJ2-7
TGTGCCTGGAGTGTACCCCCTAGCACCTACGAGCAGTACTTC
CAWSVPPSTYEQYF
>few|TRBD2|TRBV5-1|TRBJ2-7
TGCGCCAGCAGCTTGGGGGGGACTAGCGGAGCCTACGAGCAGTACTTC
CASSLGGTSGAYEQYF
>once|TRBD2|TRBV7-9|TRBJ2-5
TGTGCCAGCAGCTCGACTAGCACAGGGACCCAGTACTTC
CASSSTSTGTQYF
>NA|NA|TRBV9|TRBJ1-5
TGTGCCAGCAGCGCAAGTGGGGGGATGCATCAGCCCCAGCATTTT
CASSASGGMHQPQHF
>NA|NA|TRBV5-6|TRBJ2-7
TGTGCCAGCAGCTTGTTTATGTCTTCTGTCGAGCAGTACTTC
CASSLFMSSVEQYF
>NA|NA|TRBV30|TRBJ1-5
TGTGCCTGGAGTGCCCTCGGGGTCGTAAAGCCCCAGCATTTT
CAWSALGVVKPQHF
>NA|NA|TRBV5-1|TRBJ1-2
TGCGCCAGCAGCTTGGTAGGAGGGTCGAACTATGGCTACACCTTC
CASSLVGGSNYGYTF
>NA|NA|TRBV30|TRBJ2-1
TGTGCCTGGAGTGACGGAGCGGAGCAGTTCTTC
CAWSDGAEQFF
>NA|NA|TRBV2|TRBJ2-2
TGTGCCAGCAGTGTGGACAAGGTGGGGGAGCTGTTTTTT
CASSVDKVGELFF
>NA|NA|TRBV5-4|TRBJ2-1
TGTGCCAGCAGCGGGGCCTTGGGAAATGAGCAGTTCTTC
CASSGALGNEQFF
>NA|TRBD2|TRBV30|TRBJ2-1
TGCTCCGGGCTAGCGGGGCGAGCTCGATACAATGAGCAGTTCTTC
CSGLAGRARYNEQFF
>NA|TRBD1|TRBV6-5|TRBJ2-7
TGTGCCAGCAGTCGACCCGGGACAGGTTCCTACGAGCAGTACTTC
CASSRPGTGSYEQYF
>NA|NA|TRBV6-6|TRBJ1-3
TGTGCCAGCAGGGGGGGGGCCTCCAGCTCTGGAAACACCATATATTTT
CASRGGASSSGNTIYF
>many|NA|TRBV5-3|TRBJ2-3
TGTGCCAGCAGCCAGGGGAGCACAGATACGCAGTATTTT
CASSQGSTDTQYF
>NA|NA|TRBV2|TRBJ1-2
TGTGCCAGCAGCCGCGCGGGGGGGTTAAACTATGGCTACACCTTC
CASSRAGGLNYGYTF
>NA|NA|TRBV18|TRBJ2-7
TGTGCCAGCTCGGAAGACAGCCACGAGCAGTACTTC
CASSEDSHEQYF
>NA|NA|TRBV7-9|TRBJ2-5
TGTGCCAGCAGCTTAGCCCAGGACGTAGAGACCCAGTACTTC
CASSLAQDVETQYF
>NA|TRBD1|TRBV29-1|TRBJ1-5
TGCAGCGTCGCCTTACAGGGGGATCAGCCCCAGCATTTT
CSVALQGDQPQHF
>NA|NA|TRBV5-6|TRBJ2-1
TGTGCCAGCAGCTTGGTGGCAGGGGTGTTTAACAATGAGCAGTTCTTC
CASSLVAGVFNNEQFF
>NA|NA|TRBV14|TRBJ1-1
TGTGCCAGCAGCCATACAGCGGGGACTGAAGCTTTCTTT
CASSHTAGTEAFF
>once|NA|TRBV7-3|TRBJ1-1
TGTGCCAGCAGCTCCGGGCCTTACACTGAAGCTTTCTTT
CASSSGPYTEAFF
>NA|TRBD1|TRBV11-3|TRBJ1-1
TGTGCCAGCAGCTACAGGGGGGTGAGCACTGAAGCTTTCTTT
CASSYRGVSTEAFF
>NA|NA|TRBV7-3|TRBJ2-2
TGTGCCAGCAGCTCAGACACCGGGGAGCTGTTTTTT
CASSSDTGELFF
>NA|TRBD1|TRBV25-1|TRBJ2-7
TGTGCCAGCAGACCGACAGGGGCCTACGAGCAGTACTTC
CASRPTGAYEQYF
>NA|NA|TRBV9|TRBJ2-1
TGTGCCAGCAGCGTAGGCTCGTTGGGAGTAGGTGAGCAGTTCTTC
CASSVGSLGVGEQFF
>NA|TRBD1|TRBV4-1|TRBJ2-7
TGCGCCAGCAGCCAAGATCGGGGGACAGGGTGGGCTAGCTCCTACGAGCAGTACTTC
CASSQDRGTGWASSYEQYF
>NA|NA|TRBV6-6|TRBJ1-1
TGTGCCAGCAGTCGTCTGACGAACACTGAAGCTTTCTTT
CASSRLTNTEAFF